A selection of T cell receptor beta chains follows, all from one sample in a study of Ad26.COV2.S vaccination and SARS-CoV-2 variants. The repertoire was sequenced with immunoSEQ multiplex PCR; TCRdb's copy has only in-frame clones and lacks some. The sample yields about 320,000 clones, 86% seen once. The input for sequencing was peripheral blood, taken in a trial of Ad26.COV2.S vaccine versus placebo. Receptor source: a person between 18 and 65 years old who received the Ad26.COV2.S COVID-19 vaccine or a placebo. Each CDR3 is given with its conserved first and last residue. Fields, in order: clone size, D gene, J gene, V gene, CDR3 DNA, CDR3 protein. The D gene is left open where the match is weak. The listing skips clone size in some rows; elsewhere it reads once, few, many or a size class.

abundance: NA; d_gene: TRBD1; j_gene: TRBJ1-2; v_gene: TRBV5-4; CDR3nt: TGTGCCAGCAGCTTATCCGGACAGGGCCTGGGCTATGGCTACACCTTC; CDR3aa: CASSLSGQGLGYGYTF
abundance: few; d_gene: NA; j_gene: TRBJ1-1; v_gene: TRBV5-1; CDR3nt: TGCGCCAGCAAACAAGTGACGGTGGCTGAAGCTTTCTTT; CDR3aa: CASKQVTVAEAFF
abundance: NA; d_gene: NA; j_gene: TRBJ2-7; v_gene: TRBV5-1; CDR3nt: TGCGCCAGCAGCTTGGTAGGGGGGATAACCGAGCAGTACTTC; CDR3aa: CASSLVGGITEQYF
abundance: once; d_gene: TRBD1; j_gene: TRBJ2-5; v_gene: TRBV19; CDR3nt: TGTGCCAGTAAAAGAACAGGGGACCAAGAGACCCAGTACTTC; CDR3aa: CASKRTGDQETQYF
abundance: NA; d_gene: NA; j_gene: TRBJ1-5; v_gene: TRBV5-6; CDR3nt: TGTGCCAGCAGCTCTGGCCGTAATCAGCCCCAGCATTTT; CDR3aa: CASSSGRNQPQHF
abundance: NA; d_gene: NA; j_gene: TRBJ2-5; v_gene: TRBV7-2; CDR3nt: TGTGCCAGCAGCTTAGGGCGGGGGCAACAAGAGACCCAGTACTTC; CDR3aa: CASSLGRGQQETQYF
abundance: NA; d_gene: TRBD2; j_gene: TRBJ2-3; v_gene: TRBV20-1; CDR3nt: TGCAGTGCTAGTTCGAGCGGGGCAGATACGCAGTATTTT; CDR3aa: CSASSSGADTQYF
abundance: NA; d_gene: NA; j_gene: TRBJ2-1; v_gene: TRBV7-2; CDR3nt: TGTGCCAGCAGCCCACAAGGGGCAGGTAGCTCCTACAATGAGCAGTTCTTC; CDR3aa: CASSPQGAGSSYNEQFF
abundance: NA; d_gene: NA; j_gene: TRBJ1-3; v_gene: TRBV28; CDR3nt: TGTGCCAGCAGTTTATCCATGGGATCGGGAAACACCATATATTTT; CDR3aa: CASSLSMGSGNTIYF
abundance: NA; d_gene: TRBD1; j_gene: TRBJ1-2; v_gene: TRBV19; CDR3nt: TGTGCCAGTAGCACTACAGGGGTAGCGGCTGGCTACACCTTC; CDR3aa: CASSTTGVAAGYTF
abundance: once; d_gene: TRBD1; j_gene: TRBJ1-5; v_gene: TRBV7-2; CDR3nt: TGTGCCAGCAGCCCCTCAGACAGGGGCAATCAGCCCCAGCATTTT; CDR3aa: CASSPSDRGNQPQHF
abundance: NA; d_gene: TRBD1; j_gene: TRBJ2-7; v_gene: TRBV5-4; CDR3nt: TGTGCCAGCAGCTCCAGGGGGCCAGGGGAGCAGTACTTC; CDR3aa: CASSSRGPGEQYF
abundance: NA; d_gene: TRBD2; j_gene: TRBJ2-1; v_gene: TRBV7-6; CDR3nt: TGTGCCAGCAGCTACTTCGCGGGGGGGCCCGATGAGCAGTTCTTC; CDR3aa: CASSYFAGGPDEQFF
abundance: few; d_gene: NA; j_gene: TRBJ1-5; v_gene: TRBV3-1/TRBV3-2; CDR3nt: TGTGCCAGCAGCCAAGGCAGGGGAAGGGGTTATAGCAATCAGCCCCAGCATTTT; CDR3aa: CASSQGRGRGYSNQPQHF
abundance: once; d_gene: TRBD1; j_gene: TRBJ1-1; v_gene: TRBV2; CDR3nt: TGTGCCAGCAGTACACGTCCCGGGACAGGGACGCGTCCTTACACTGAAGCTTTCTTT; CDR3aa: CASSTRPGTGTRPYTEAFF